Sequencing of this T cell receptor (beta chain) was carried out in a study of blood T cells in healthy people across ages (dated by TCRdb to the mid-2010s). Some background on the complete study: Template switching captured roughly one uniquely barcoded TCR beta cDNA molecule per two T cells in model experiments. Using deep sequencing normalized with unique cDNA molecular identifiers, the study measured how TCR beta repertoire diversity changes with age. The donors were divided into four age groups: young (average around 17 years), middle-aged (under 40), aged (about 60) and long-lived (roughly 82). To avoid experimental bias, donors of different ages were randomly spread across the sequencing lanes. The study analyzed two additional independent replicas of 1 million unique cDNA reads from the same blood draw for two donors, one aged 18 to 29 and one aged 80 or older.

Taken from cysteine to phenylalanine, the CDR3 has 15 residues. The sequence is cut down to CDR3 DNA, 45 bases in frame from base 1. V has 3 bases trimmed and J has 3 bases trimmed; junction bases matching no gene number 5. CDR1 and CDR2, per the germline V gene (reference sequence), are SEHNR and FQNEAQ. The study at large found these results: The percentage of naive T cells measured by flow cytometry correlated strongly with observed TCR beta diversity. Estimates of total diversity from one million sequenced T cells were regarded as lower bounds and underestimates. Compared with the aged group, the long-lived group had more naive CD4+ T cells, fewer expanded clones and increased TCR diversity, suggesting age selection. As age increased, observed TCR beta diversity per million T cells dropped in a roughly linear way, and a significant reduction was already evident by age about 40. The CMV infection status of donors was not known, potentially confounding age-related changes in expanded clonotypes. Because profiling used bulk unsorted PBMCs, naive and antigen-experienced compartments could not be compared conclusively.

This clonotype was detected many times. Its antigen remains undetermined. No much larger clonotype is one base removed from it; base qualities were not supplied. Libraries were made using 5' RACE. The data were produced on an Illumina HiSeq 2500. A second PCR of about 6 to 12 cycles was performed with a sample-barcoded 5' primer and a J-beta primer mix. A unique molecular identifier was introduced onto each TCR beta cDNA molecule by a template-switch 5' adaptor carrying 12 random nucleotides. At least 3 million CDR3-containing paired-end reads were obtained from each sample. The Mint cDNA synthesis kit, primed by a TRBC-specific oligonucleotide, was used to synthesize first-strand cDNA from all RNA. After uracil-DNA glycosylase treatment, a first 18-cycle PCR used universal primers M1SS and BC2_uni_R on all cDNA. Per the original workflow: For normalization, 1 million high-quality reads were randomly selected from each sample, with every read carrying a distinct molecular identifier. Reads sharing molecular identifiers were discarded rather than binned into consensus sequences. MiTCR, set to a Q25 quality threshold and the strictest error-elimination algorithm, was used for CDR3 identification, clonotype clustering and error correction. A nonparametric unseen species model with Euler transformation was used to estimate a lower bound on total TCR beta diversity. Clones were called with MiXCR by TCRdb after fastp trimmed the public reads at Q25, and only in-frame beta chains were retained. Entries that share a CDR3 protein sequence are merged under the most common genes and DNA. TCRdb's processing, not the study's, gives the V and J calls here. This sample has approximately 680,000 distinct CDR3 sequences in its table, and roughly 30% of those were observed once. The ten largest make up 15% of the sample.

The roughly 42 donors, aged 6 to 90 years, were systemically healthy Caucasian individuals from Russia. Each donor gave approximately 10 milliliters of peripheral blood, collected into EDTA-treated Vacutainer tubes. Ficoll-Paque density-gradient centrifugation was used to isolate PBMCs, with at least 6.5 million per sample. Total RNA was extracted from PBMCs with Trizol reagent, with at least 6 micrograms obtained per sample. For every donor, flow cytometry on a PBMC aliquot measured the percentage of naive CD45RAhigh/CD27high T cells. The material sequenced was blood. The sequence derives from a woman of 80 years or more in good health. Donor details come from another sample of the same person, matched by shared clones. Recombination linked TRBV7-9 to TRBJ2-4, with 7 bases aligning to TRBD1. The nucleotide sequence reads as follows: TGTGCCAGCAGCTTGCAGGGGGTTGACAAAAACATTCAGTACTTC. It codes for CASSLQGVDKNIQYF.